A single sample gave rise to the 11 T cell receptor beta chains below, sequenced in a study of blood T cells in healthy people across ages. Combining a sample-barcoded 5' primer with a J-beta primer mix, a second PCR ran for roughly 6 to 12 cycles. TCRdb analysed the 5' RACE reads with MiXCR anew, one entry per CDR3 protein. The table includes 660,000 or so distinct CDR3 sequences, under 70% detected once. The sample was blood. These receptors were collected from a man aged 55-75 years in good health.

The chain combines TRBV12-3 or TRBV12-4 with TRBJ2-7; 8 bases are shared with TRBD1. The CDR3 loop spans 15 amino acids. Trimming cost V 7 bases and J 0 bases; bases outside gene matches: 8. The CDR3 DNA is TGTGCCAGCACGCCGGGGCAGGGGGCCTCCTACGAGCAGTACTTC. The encoded protein is CASTPGQGASYEQYF.

The J gene is TRBJ2-7, the V gene TRBV24-1; TRBD1 aligns across 10 bases. Matching the DNA end better, TRBJ2-5 makes the J call doubtful. CDR3 length: 16 amino acids. Per the germline V gene, CDR1 is KGHDR and CDR2 is SFDVKD. CDR3 coding DNA: TGTGCCACCAGTGATTCCCCGGGACAGGGGAAAGAGACCCAGTACTTC. Protein: CATSDSPGQGKETQYF.

The V and J genes are TRBV7-9 and TRBJ2-7; D could derive from TRBD1 or TRBD2 (5 bases each). CDR1 SEHNR and CDR2 FQNEAQ come from the germline V gene (reference sequence). The CDR3 sequence is 14 residues long. Trimming cost V 5 bases and J 5 bases, with 16 bases left between them. The CDR3 loop is CASSRPRDRNEQYF. The CDR3 DNA follows: TGTGCCAGCAGCCGACCAAGGGACCGAAACGAGCAGTACTTC.

This clonotype was seen a handful of times. V and J are TRBV4-2 and TRBJ2-1; TRBD2 matches at 7 bases. The ends lost 4 bases at V and 10 bases at J; junction bases unmatched: 10. The germline V gene encodes CDR1 LGHNA and CDR2 YNFKEQ. The length of the CDR3 is 14 residues. The CDR3 nucleotides read TGTGCCAGCAGCCCCCGGGGAGCGGGGCAGGAGCAGTTCTTC. Its protein is CASSPRGAGQEQFF.

The chain is built from TRBV7-8 and TRBJ2-3; TRBD2 matches at 13 bases. The CDR3 has 15 amino acids. Germline trimming cut 5 bases from V and 6 bases from J; bases unmatched to any gene: 5. The germline V gene has CDR1 SGHVS and CDR2 FQNEAQ. CDR3 nucleotides: TGTGCCAGCAGCGGTGGGACTAGCGGGGAGGATACGCAGTATTTT. Translation gives CASSGGTSGEDTQYF.

V gene TRBV6-6 combines with J gene TRBJ2-5; 8 bases are shared with TRBD1. CDR3 length: 16 amino acids. Trimming cost V 5 bases and J 4 bases; bases outside gene matches: 12. In germline, CDR1 is MNHNY, CDR2 SVGAGI (reference sequence). The DNA for the CDR3 is TGTGCCAGCAGTCCTACCTTGACAGGGGCCGGAGAGACCCAGTACTTC. It is translated as CASSPTLTGAGETQYF.

This chain uses TRBV20-1 with TRBJ2-3; no clear D gene. V lost 3 bases and J 0 bases, leaving 10 bases between the germline ends. Germline V gene lookup returns CDR1 DFQATT and CDR2 SNEGSKA (reference sequence). The CDR3 sequence is 14 residues long. For the CDR3, the DNA is TGCAGTGCTAGTGGCCCTGCTAGCACAGATACGCAGTATTTT. This sequence encodes CSASGPASTDTQYF.

Concerning this clonotype itself: An end of the junction differs from the germline gene, which may be a read error. The chain carries TRBV2 and TRBJ2-3, with D perhaps matching TRBD2 (5 bases). CDR1 and CDR2 from the germline V gene are SNHLY and FYNNEI. CDR3 length: 16 amino acids. CDR3 sequence (DNA): TGTGCCAGCAGTCGATCCCCACAGCCTAGCACGGATACGCAGTATTTT. This gives the protein CASSRSPQPSTDTQYF.

This clonotype appeared a single time. V usage is TRBV11-2 and J usage is TRBJ2-1, with 7 bases aligning to TRBD2. The CDR3 loop spans 15 amino acids. The V gene end was trimmed by 5 bases and the J gene end by 1 base; junction bases not matched to a gene: 5. Germline V gene sequence: CDR1 SGHAT, CDR2 FQNNGV. The CDR3, as DNA: TGTGCCAGCAGCCGCCTAGCGGCGTCCTACAATGAGCAGTTCTTC. Translated, it gives CASSRLAASYNEQFF.

The chain employs TRBV10-2 and TRBJ1-4; D remains unclear. Germline lookup yields CDR1 WSHSY and CDR2 SAAADI. With 6 bases removed from V and 5 bases from J, the gap between germline ends came to 10 bases. This CDR3 spans 13 amino acids. The CDR3 loop reads CASSPVLNEKLFF. CDR3 nucleotides: TGCGCCAGCAGCCCGGTTCTGAATGAAAAACTGTTTTTT.

This clonotype has only a few counts. This chain connects TRBV12-3 or TRBV12-4 to TRBJ1-5, with D possibly matching TRBD1 (6 bases). The CDR3 loop spans 15 amino acids. V shed 2 bases and J shed 2 bases, with 10 bases lying between them. The CDR3 sequence is CASSLTGARNQPQHF. The CDR3 bases are TGTGCCAGCAGTTTAACGGGGGCTCGCAATCAGCCCCAGCATTTT.